One sample yielded the 16 T cell receptor beta chains listed below, sequenced in a study of beta chain features in type 1 diabetes. Study observations and caveats: When Type 1 diabetes patients were examined, their TCRB CDR3s proved moderately but significantly shorter in all four CD4+ subsets.

No antigen has been identified for these receptors. Isolated RNA was reverse transcribed in full, so expressed TCRB transcripts were sequenced. Here immunoSEQ multiplex PCR was the method, and the copy in TCRdb shows in-frame clones only, minus some. The sample has approximately 120,000 clones; around 15% are singletons. Source material: central memory CD4+ T cells from blood. Receptor source: a man aged 18 to 30 with type 1 diabetes.

This clone turned up a few times. This chain uses TRBV29-1 with TRBJ2-2; no reliable D call. CDR1 is SQVTM, CDR2 ANQGSEA, per germline. This CDR3 comprises 12 residues. Between the trimmed V and J ends, which lost 0 bases and 6 bases, there was a span of 5 bases. Here the CDR3 DNA reads TGCAGCGTTGAAGATATGGCCGGGGAGCTGTTTTTT. It translates to CSVEDMAGELFF.

Only a few counts were recorded for this clone. The sample contains more than one DNA sequence encoding this CDR3. The genes are TRBV11-1 and TRBJ2-3, with a weak D call TRBD2 (5 bases). Trimming pared 5 bases from V and 3 bases from J, leaving 9 bases between. Germline V gives CDR1 SGHAT, CDR2 FQDESV (reference sequence). CDR3 length: 13 amino acids. CDR3 protein: CASSPPGTDTQYF. DNA of the CDR3: TGTGCCAGCAGCCCCCCGGGGACAGATACGCAGTATTTT.

The CDR3 nucleotides read TGTGCCAGCAGTACGCCGGGACAGGGATGGAATGAGCAGTTCTTC. Its protein is CASSTPGQGWNEQFF. J is TRBJ2-1 and V is TRBV28; TRBD1 matches 9 bases. Germline values: CDR1 MDHEN, CDR2 SYDVKM. The CDR3 length is 15 residues. The V gene end was trimmed by 5 bases and the J gene end by 7 bases; junction bases not matched to a gene: 9. Filled out from reference TRBV28 and TRBJ2-1, the complete variable domain reads DVKVTQSSRYLVKRTGEKVFLECVQDMDHENMFWYRQDPGLGLRLIYFSYDVKMKEKGDIPEGYSVSREKKERFSLILESASTNQTSMYLCASSTPGQGWNEQFFGPGTRLTVL.

The V call is TRBV6-6, the J call TRBJ2-7; D perhaps matches TRBD1 (6 bases). V lost 2 bases, J lost 0 bases, and 14 bases lay in between. Germline V CDR1 and CDR2: MNHNY, SVGAGI (reference sequence). The CDR3 consists of 16 residues. CDR3 sequence (DNA): TGTGCCAGCAGTTACCCTACAGGGCCCAGCTCCTACGAGCAGTACTTC. This gives the protein CASSYPTGPSSYEQYF.

The chain employs TRBV28 and TRBJ2-7, with no clear D. The CDR3 consists of 11 residues. Trimming left V 6 bases short and J 5 bases short, with 8 bases between. The germline V gene has CDR1 MDHEN and CDR2 SYDVKM. For the CDR3, the DNA is TGTGCCAGCAGGGTCCGGGACGAGCAGTACTTC. This gives the protein CASRVRDEQYF.

This clone showed up just a few times. Since a far larger clone is one base different, this is likely a read error. The chain carries TRBV6-6 and TRBJ2-6; TRBD1 agrees at 7 bases. V lost 5 bases, J lost 4 bases, and 2 bases stayed unmatched. The CDR3 totals 14 residues. The germline V gene encodes CDR1 MNHNY and CDR2 SVGAGI (reference sequence). For the CDR3, the DNA is TGTGCCAGCAGTCAACAGGGGGGGGCCAACGTCCTGACTTTC. Translated: CASSQQGGANVLTF.

This clone showed up just a few times. This chain uses TRBV6-5 with TRBJ1-2; the match to TRBD1 covers 9 bases. Germline V gives CDR1 MNHEY, CDR2 SVGAGI. The V and J ends lost 4 bases and 2 bases, in that order; junction bases with no gene match: 5. CDR3 length equals 15 residues. CDR3: CASSSGTGKNYGYTF. Written as DNA, the CDR3 is TGTGCCAGCAGTTCCGGGACAGGGAAAAACTATGGCTACACCTTC.

This clone was recorded a few times. The V gene is TRBV7-8, the J gene TRBJ2-3, with unresolved D. The V and J ends lost 4 bases and 2 bases respectively, with 4 bases between them. This CDR3 region has 12 residues. CDR1 SGHVS and CDR2 FQNEAQ come from the germline V gene. CDR3 sequence reads: CASSSYTDTQYF. The CDR3 DNA reads TGTGCCAGCAGCTCCTACACAGATACGCAGTATTTT.

This clone has more than one count but fewer than ten. The chain links TRBV7-3 to TRBJ1-6; D remains unclear. The CDR3 length is 14 residues. Germline V gives CDR1 SGHTA, CDR2 FQGTGA. V was pared by 5 bases and J by 8 bases, with 13 bases between. This CDR3 reads CASSVGPLHSPLHF. CDR3 nucleotide sequence: TGTGCCAGCAGCGTCGGTCCCTTGCATTCACCCCTCCACTTT.

This clone was seen a handful of times. The V call is TRBV30, the J call TRBJ2-7, with TRBD1 matching 7 bases. Germline V gene data show CDR1 as GTSNPN and CDR2 as SVGIG (reference sequence). Trimming cost V 4 bases and J 6 bases; bases outside gene matches: 12. This CDR3 is 14 amino acids long. The CDR3 DNA is TGTGCCTGGAAGGTTAAGACAGGGTGGCGCGAGCAGTACTTC. Translation gives CAWKVKTGWREQYF.

This clone was seen only a few times. This same CDR3 is encoded by further DNA sequences in the sample. The chain couples TRBV7-2 to TRBJ2-6, with a possible D match to TRBD1 (5 bases). This CDR3 contains 15 residues. Per the germline V gene, CDR1 is SGHTA and CDR2 is FQGNSA. Trimming cost V 4 bases and J 0 bases, with 7 bases left between them. The CDR3 region has the DNA TGTGCCAGCAGCTCGACAGCCTCTGGGGCCAACGTCCTGACTTTC. Translated: CASSSTASGANVLTF.

This clone was observed a handful of times. The chain employs TRBV25-1 and TRBJ2-5; possible D gene TRBD1, 5 bases. The germline CDR1 and CDR2 sequences are MGHDK and SYGVNS. Between the trimmed V and J ends, which lost 4 bases and 2 bases, there was a span of 8 bases. CDR3 length: 13 residues. The CDR3 DNA is TGTGCCAGCAGTGTTCGACAGCAAGAGACCCAGTACTTC. It codes for CASSVRQQETQYF.

The chain links TRBV9 to TRBJ2-3; D not certain. CDR1 and CDR2 (germline): SGDLS, YYNGEE. This CDR3 has 16 residues. V was clipped by 0 bases and J by 3 bases, with 14 bases between them. The CDR3 protein is CASSVVGRALTDTQYF. Written as DNA, the CDR3 is TGTGCCAGCAGCGTAGTGGGTAGGGCCCTGACAGATACGCAGTATTTT.

The J gene is TRBJ1-4, the V gene TRBV5-6, with 11 bases identical to TRBD1. J was trimmed by 10 bases and V by 0 bases; bases with no gene match: 5. Per germline, CDR1 SGHDT and CDR2 YYEEEE. The CDR3 totals 15 residues. The DNA for the CDR3 is TGTGCCAGCAGCTTGGAGGACAGGGGGCCTCTAAAACTGTTTTTT. This codes for CASSLEDRGPLKLFF.

This clone appeared a few times. Other DNA sequences in the sample encode the same CDR3. The chain uses TRBV29-1 and TRBJ1-1; D unresolved. The CDR3 has 12 residues. Germline V CDR1 and CDR2: SQVTM, ANQGSEA. V was clipped by 2 bases and J by 1 base, with 5 bases between them. The CDR3 here is CSVESANTEAFF. The CDR3 DNA reads as TGCAGCGTTGAATCGGCGAACACTGAAGCTTTCTTT.

In this sample, this clone turned up a few times. The chain links TRBV5-1 to TRBJ2-3, with D perhaps matching TRBD2 (6 bases). The V end was cut by 3 bases, the J end by 8 bases, with 19 bases between. This CDR3 has 15 residues. Per germline, CDR1 SGHRS and CDR2 YFSETQ. The CDR3 bases are TGCGCCAGCAGCTGGAGGCAGGAGGGATGGGGTACGCAGTATTTT. This codes for CASSWRQEGWGTQYF.